These 3 T cell receptor beta chains were all obtained from the same sample, sequenced in a study of molecular identifiers for immune sequencing clone quantification. TCRdb recomputed calls from the PCR reads with MiXCR, one row per CDR3 protein. This table holds approximately 590,000 distinct CDR3 sequences, 25% found once. Material for sequencing was naive CD8+ T cells from blood, with Jurkat cell RNA spiked in. The subset here: FACS-sorted CD8+CD4-CCR7+CD45RA+ naive T cells. The origin of the receptors is a human donor in good health. Some libraries in this study had Jurkat cell RNA spiked in.

This clonotype has a handful of counts. The genes are TRBV9 and TRBJ2-1, with TRBD1 matching over 9 bases. Germline V gene data show CDR1 as SGDLS and CDR2 as YYNGEE. V lost 6 bases, J lost 4 bases, and 11 bases stayed unmatched. This CDR3 region has 16 residues. CDR3 region: CASTYRTGAGYNEQFF. The CDR3 nucleotides are TGTGCCAGCACATACCGGACAGGGGCCGGGTACAATGAGCAGTTCTTC. Together with reference TRBV9 and TRBJ2-1, the CDR3 gives the full variable domain: DSGVTQTPKHLITATGQRVTLRCSPRSGDLSVYWYQQSLDQGLQFLIQYYNGEERAKGNILERFSAQQFPDLHSELNLSSLELGDSALYFCASTYRTGAGYNEQFFGPGTRLTVL.

The chain recombines TRBV6-1 with TRBJ1-1, with D perhaps TRBD1 (5 bases). CDR1 and CDR2 (germline): MNHNS, SASEGT. The CDR3 sequence is 17 residues long. V lost 2 bases and J 5 bases, leaving 21 bases between the germline ends. The CDR3 coding sequence is TGTGCCAGCAGTGAATTTGGGATGAGGGGTCGGGGGACTGAAGCTTTCTTT. Protein product: CASSEFGMRGRGTEAFF.

This clonotype occurred many times. The chain recombines TRBV4-3 with TRBJ1-5; possible D gene TRBD1, 6 bases. The CDR3 is 16 residues long. Between the trimmed V and J ends, which lost 4 bases and 3 bases, there was a span of 16 bases. The germline CDR1 and CDR2 sequences are LGHNA and YSLEER. CDR3 sequence reads: CASSLHLDSYNQPQHF. CDR3 DNA sequence: TGCGCCAGCAGCCTTCACCTGGACAGCTACAATCAGCCCCAGCATTTT.